This T cell receptor (beta chain) was sequenced in a study of blood T cell repertoires in COVID-19. The wider study: From T cells, B-cell-depleted T cells, or PBMCs came the material, which was cDNA or gDNA.

Germline V gene lookup returns CDR1 MNHEY and CDR2 SMNVEV (reference sequence). The V end was cut by 1 base, the J end by 1 base, with 13 bases between. The CDR3 runs 17 residues. Original analysis: From reference gene primer amplification, estimates of nucleated cell counts were derived. The protocol was immunoSEQ multiplex PCR, while the TCRdb copy is restricted to in-frame clones and leaves out a portion. That table furnishes V, J and clone size, whereas the DNA furnished D and trimming. The sample shows around 100,000 clones, 90% of them seen only once. The chain combines TRBV27 with TRBJ2-2, with TRBD1 as a possible D gene (5 bases). The TCR comes from a man aged 50 or older with acute or convalescent COVID-19. The sequenced sample consisted of peripheral blood. CDR3 sequence (DNA): TGTGCCAGCAGTTTATACTCCTCGACAGTGAACACCGGGGAGCTGTTTTTT. Translated: CASSLYSSTVNTGELFF.